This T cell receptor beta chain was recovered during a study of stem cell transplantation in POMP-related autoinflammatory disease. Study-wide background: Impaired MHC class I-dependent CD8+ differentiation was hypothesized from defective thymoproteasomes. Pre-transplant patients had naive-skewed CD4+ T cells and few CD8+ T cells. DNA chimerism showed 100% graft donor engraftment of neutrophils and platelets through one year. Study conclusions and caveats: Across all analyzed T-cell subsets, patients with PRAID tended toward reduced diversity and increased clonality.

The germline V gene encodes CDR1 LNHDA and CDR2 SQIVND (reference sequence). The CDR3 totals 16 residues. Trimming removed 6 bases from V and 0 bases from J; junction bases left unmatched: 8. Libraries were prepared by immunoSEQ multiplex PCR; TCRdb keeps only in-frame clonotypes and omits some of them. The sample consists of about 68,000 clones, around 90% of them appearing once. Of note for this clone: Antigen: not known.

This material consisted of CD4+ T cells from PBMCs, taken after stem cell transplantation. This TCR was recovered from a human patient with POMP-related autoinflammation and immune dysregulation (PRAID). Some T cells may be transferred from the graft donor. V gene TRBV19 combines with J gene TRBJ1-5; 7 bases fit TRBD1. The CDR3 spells CASSNTGVYSNQPQHF. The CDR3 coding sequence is TGTGCCAGTAGCAATACAGGGGTCTATAGCAATCAGCCCCAGCATTTT.